The present TCR beta chain was sequenced within a study of PD-1 blockade in classical Hodgkin lymphoma. On the study more broadly: A 3 mg/kg intravenous dose of nivolumab was received by patients every 2 weeks.

Some clones are missing from TCRdb's copy, which holds only in-frame ones; the method was immunoSEQ multiplex PCR. The sample shows roughly 25,000 clones, 82% of them seen only once. The CDR3 has 14 residues. V was shortened by 4 bases and J by 7 bases, with 13 bases between the two germline ends. The germline V gene encodes CDR1 LGHNA and CDR2 YSLEER. After autologous stem cell transplantation all patients relapsed, and prior brentuximab vedotin exposure differed between cohorts. This clone was detected only once. The target antigen is unknown. General study findings and limits: Before treatment, complete responders showed about the same diversity as newly diagnosed patients.

This chain connects TRBV4-3 to TRBJ1-4; D unresolved. The sample consisted of peripheral blood mononuclear cells (PBMCs), taken before the second cycle of nivolumab. The clonotype originates from a human donor with classical Hodgkin lymphoma. Here the CDR3 DNA reads TGCGCCAGCAGCCCAATGGTACTGAGTGAAAAACTGTTTTTT. This translates into CASSPMVLSEKLFF.